These 7 T cell receptor beta chains were all obtained from the same sample, sequenced in a study of blood T cell repertoires in COVID-19. The repertoire was sequenced with immunoSEQ multiplex PCR; TCRdb's copy has only in-frame clones and lacks some. This repertoire shows around 150,000 clones, about 85% found once; its top ten account for 8.3%. Source material: peripheral blood. The receptors stem from a woman in her sixties or seventies with COVID-19, enrolled during active disease.

A few counts support this clone. CDR3 DNA: TGTGCCAGTAGTAGGGGCTCTACTGAACATAGTGAAGCTTTCTTT. Translated: CASSRGSTEHSEAFF. This sequence joins TRBV19 and TRBJ1-1; tentatively, D is TRBD1 (5 bases). This CDR3 has 15 amino acids. V was trimmed by 4 bases and J by 7 bases, leaving 19 bases between them. Per germline, CDR1 LNHDA and CDR2 SQIVND (reference sequence).

This clone was seen more than once but under ten times. The rearrangement uses TRBV11-2 and TRBJ1-1, with 9 bases matching TRBD1. V was clipped by 4 bases and J by 11 bases; unmatched bases: 2. This CDR3 has 11 residues. The germline CDR1 and CDR2 sequences are SGHAT and FQNNGV. In nucleotides, the CDR3 is TGTGCCAGCAGCTCCGGACAGGGGGCTTTCTTT. Protein sequence: CASSSGQGAFF.

V is TRBV7-2 and J is TRBJ1-1; weak D call: TRBD1 (6 bases). The germline gives CDR1 SGHTA, CDR2 FQGNSA. CDR3 length: 14 amino acids. The V end was cut by 5 bases, the J end by 1 base, with 11 bases between. CDR3 loop: CASSRTGRNTEAFF. The CDR3 DNA is TGTGCCAGCAGCCGTACAGGGAGGAACACTGAAGCTTTCTTT.

This rearrangement joins TRBV7-8 to TRBJ1-2, with D hard to call. The ends were cut back, 4 bases at V and 4 bases at J, with 7 bases in the middle. Germline values: CDR1 SGHVS, CDR2 FQNEAQ. The CDR3 loop spans 12 amino acids. The chain's CDR3 is CASSSRPYGYTF. The CDR3 DNA reads as TGTGCCAGCAGCTCGCGTCCCTATGGCTACACCTTC.

V is TRBV6-1 and J is TRBJ1-3; 8 bases agree with TRBD1. The CDR3 has 16 amino acids. The germline gives CDR1 MNHNS, CDR2 SASEGT. V trimming: 4 bases; J trimming: 2 bases; junction bases outside the gene matches: 7. The CDR3 DNA sequence: TGTGCCAGCAGTGCCGCCCAGGGGGCGGCTGGAAACACCATATATTTT. Its protein product is CASSAAQGAAGNTIYF.

The chain has TRBV2 and TRBJ1-2; TRBD1 is a possible D gene (5 bases). The CDR3 is 11 residues long. Trimming removed 8 bases at V and 8 bases at J, with 12 bases between. In germline, CDR1 is SNHLY, CDR2 FYNNEI. CDR3 amino acids: CASSRGQGYTF. DNA of the CDR3: TGTGCCAGCTCAAGGGGTCAAGGCTACACCTTC.

The chain is built from TRBV7-8 and TRBJ1-1; D perhaps matches TRBD1 (5 bases). The length of the CDR3 is 15 residues. Between the trimmed V and J ends, which lost 0 bases and 1 base, there was a span of 9 bases. Per germline, CDR1 SGHVS and CDR2 FQNEAQ. The CDR3 bases are TGTGCCAGCAGCTTAGCCATCGGGGGGAACACTGAAGCTTTCTTT. Translation gives CASSLAIGGNTEAFF.